This T cell receptor beta chain was identified in a study of vaccination and CD4 T cells after COVID-19. Trimming pared 1 base from V and 0 bases from J, leaving 16 bases between. Germline lookup yields CDR1 SGHVS and CDR2 FQNEAQ. The CDR3 extends over 18 amino acids. Treatment of the sample: roughly 10-day PBMC culture with coronavirus spike peptide pools or control peptides (ViraFEST assay). ViraFEST used peptide pools to expand antigen-specific T cells and subsequently sequenced their TCRs. As concerns this clonotype: The antigen is undetermined.

With the Oncomine TCR Beta short-read assay, DNA from cultured CD4+ T cells was sequenced. TCRdb analysed the PCR reads with MiXCR anew, one entry per CDR3 protein. The sample includes about 11,000 distinct CDR3 sequences, roughly 56% of them seen just once. Sequencing was carried out using CD4+ T cells from blood, cultured in vitro. The chain has TRBV7-8 and TRBJ1-5; D is perhaps TRBD1 (5 bases). This clonotype was obtained from a human donor who had recovered from COVID-19. CDR3 sequence: CASSLGWARDYSNQPQHF. CDR3 coding DNA: TGTGCCAGCAGCTTAGGGTGGGCCAGGGACTATAGCAATCAGCCCCAGCATTTT.